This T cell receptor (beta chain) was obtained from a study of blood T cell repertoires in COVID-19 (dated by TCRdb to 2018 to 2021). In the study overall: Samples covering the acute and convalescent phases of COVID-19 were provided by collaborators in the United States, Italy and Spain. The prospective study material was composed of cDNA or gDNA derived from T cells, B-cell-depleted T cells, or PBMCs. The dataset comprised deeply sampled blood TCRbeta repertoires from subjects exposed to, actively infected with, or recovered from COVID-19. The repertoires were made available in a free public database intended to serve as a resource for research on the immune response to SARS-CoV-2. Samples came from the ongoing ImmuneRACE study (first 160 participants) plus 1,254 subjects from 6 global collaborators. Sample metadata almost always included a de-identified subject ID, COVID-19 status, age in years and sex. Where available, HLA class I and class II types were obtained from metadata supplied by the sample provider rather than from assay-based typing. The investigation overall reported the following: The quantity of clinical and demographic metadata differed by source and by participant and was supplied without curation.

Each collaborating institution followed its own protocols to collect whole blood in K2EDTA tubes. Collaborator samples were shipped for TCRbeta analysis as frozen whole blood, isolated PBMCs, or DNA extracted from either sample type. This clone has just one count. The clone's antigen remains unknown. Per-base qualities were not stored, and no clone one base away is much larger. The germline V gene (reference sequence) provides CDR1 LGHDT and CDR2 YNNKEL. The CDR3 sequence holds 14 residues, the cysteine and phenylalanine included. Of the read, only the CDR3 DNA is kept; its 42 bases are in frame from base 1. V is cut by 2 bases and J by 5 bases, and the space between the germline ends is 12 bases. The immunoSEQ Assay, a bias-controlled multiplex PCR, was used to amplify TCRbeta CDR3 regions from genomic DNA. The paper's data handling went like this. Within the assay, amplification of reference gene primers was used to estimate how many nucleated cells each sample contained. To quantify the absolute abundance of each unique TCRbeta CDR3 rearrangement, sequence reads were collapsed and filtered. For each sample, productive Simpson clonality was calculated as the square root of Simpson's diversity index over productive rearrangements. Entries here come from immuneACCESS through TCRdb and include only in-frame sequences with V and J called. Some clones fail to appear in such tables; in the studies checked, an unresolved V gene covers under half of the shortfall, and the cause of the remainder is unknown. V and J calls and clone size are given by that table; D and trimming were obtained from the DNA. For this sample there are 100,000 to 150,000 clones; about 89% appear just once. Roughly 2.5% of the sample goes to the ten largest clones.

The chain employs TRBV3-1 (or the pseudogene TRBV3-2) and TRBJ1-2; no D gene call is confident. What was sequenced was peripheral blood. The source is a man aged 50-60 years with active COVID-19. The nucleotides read TGTGCCAGCAGCCAACCCCCCTCACTATATGGCTACACCTTC. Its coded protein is CASSQPPSLYGYTF.